Listed below are T cell receptor beta chains from one sample, sequenced in a study of blood T cells in healthy people across ages. TCRdb re-called the 5' RACE reads through MiXCR, storing one row per CDR3 protein. The sample contains hundreds of thousands of distinct CDR3 sequences, around 25% of which appear only once. The same data also went into a second study, on T cells of mothers and their children.

Input material: blood. These receptors originate from a boy aged 5-17 years in good health. The CDR3 runs from the conserved cysteine through the conserved F or W. Each record gives: V gene, clone size, J gene, D gene, CDR3 protein, CDR3 DNA. D genes are given only for firm matches. Clone size, where shown, is once, few, many, or a class for clones that have expanded.

TRBV7-9	few	TRBJ1-1	TRBD1	CASSGRQGGTEAFF	TGTGCCAGCAGCGGACGACAGGGGGGCACTGAAGCTTTCTTT
TRBV4-2	few	TRBJ2-1	TRBD2	CASSPLATSGGANEQFF	TGTGCCAGCAGCCCGCTTGCGACTAGCGGGGGGGCCAATGAGCAGTTCTTC
TRBV6-5	few	TRBJ1-1	NA	CASSYSTQVNTEAFF	TGTGCCAGCAGTTACTCAACACAAGTGAACACTGAAGCTTTCTTT
TRBV29-1	few	TRBJ2-5	NA	CSVYPDSQETQYF	TGCAGCGTTTATCCGGATTCCCAAGAGACCCAATACTTC
TRBV28	NA	TRBJ2-7	TRBD2	CASSWTSGLYEQYF	TGTGCCAGCAGTTGGACTAGCGGGCTCTACGAGCAGTACTTC
TRBV19	NA	TRBJ2-1	NA	CASSIGLANNDEQFF	TGTGCCAGTAGTATAGGTCTAGCAAACAACGATGAGCAGTTCTTC
TRBV9	few	TRBJ2-1	NA	CASSVAGTGLQSYNEQFF	TGTGCCAGCAGCGTAGCGGGGACGGGCCTTCAATCCTACAATGAGCAGTTCTTC
TRBV20-1	few	TRBJ2-3	TRBD2	CSARDMTSGTDTQYF	TGCAGTGCTAGAGATATGACTAGCGGCACAGATACGCAGTATTTT
TRBV5-1	NA	TRBJ2-5	TRBD1	CASSLPPTGQETQYF	TGCGCCAGCAGCTTACCGCCGACAGGGCAAGAGACCCAGTACTTC
TRBV28	few	TRBJ2-3	NA	CASSTVAADTQYF	TGTGCCAGCAGTACCGTGGCCGCGGATACGCAGTATTTT
TRBV29-1	NA	TRBJ2-7	NA	CSVEVPGAYEQYF	TGCAGCGTTGAAGTCCCAGGGGCCTACGAGCAGTACTTC
TRBV7-2	NA	TRBJ2-5	NA	CASSSPQQTQETQYF	TGTGCCAGCAGCTCCCCGCAACAGACTCAAGAGACCCAGTACTTC
TRBV9	NA	TRBJ2-1	NA	CASSVGGSVNNEQFF	TGTGCCAGCAGCGTAGGTGGGAGTGTGAACAATGAGCAGTTCTTC
TRBV5-1	few	TRBJ2-4	NA	CASSLDVGGTGNIQYF	TGCGCCAGCAGCTTGGATGTCGGGGGTACGGGAAACATTCAGTACTTC